The rows below give T cell receptor beta chains drawn from one sample of a study of blood T cell repertoires in COVID-19. Clones were read by immunoSEQ multiplex PCR, and TCRdb kept only the in-frame ones, dropping some. The table includes some 270,000 clones, roughly 85% detected once. What was sequenced was PBMCs or T cells enriched from blood (not recorded which). The origin of the receptors is a woman in her twenties or thirties who had recovered from COVID-19. Each CDR3 is given with its conserved first and last residue.

v_gene | CDR3aa
TRBV29-1 | CSVVPGGTTGELFF
TRBV6-5 | CASKNSGALYEQYF
TRBV6-1 | CASSEGRFSTDTQYF
TRBV7-6 | CASSLATATDTQYF
TRBV10-3 | CASSGLAAYEQYF
TRBV10-3 | CAISDDRVITDTQYF
TRBV6-4 | CASSESGESTDTQYF
TRBV5-1 | CASSLDQGAKGNTIYF
TRBV11-1 | CASSLTGFTGELFF
TRBV13 | CASSHRGAGTDTQYF
TRBV28 | CASSFSLEVGETQYF
TRBV7-2 | CASSVRLANYGYTF
TRBV29-1 | CSVGGVLSYEQYF
TRBV7-9 | CASSLGQGASGDTQYF
TRBV7-8 | CASSHGPGQGHQPQHF
TRBV5-1 | CASRVTGGTTNEKLFF
TRBV28 | CASMDRANTEAFF
TRBV6-5 | CASSDSLTVGYTF
TRBV4-1 | CASSQEGLAGVTYNEQFF
TRBV30 | CAWSAWTGGMNTEAFF
TRBV28 | CASSSPAGPTDTQYF
TRBV28 | CASSSGQYLLWYEQYF
TRBV30 | CAWSLGRVGELFF
TRBV12-3/TRBV12-4 | CASSRDSGETQYF
TRBV20-1 | CSASGDRGRELFF
TRBV7-9 | CASSRTAHEAFF
TRBV6-2/TRBV6-3 | CASSRDSYNEQFF
TRBV28 | CASRPLTQGKDEQYF
TRBV10-1 | CASSTSVIGELFF
TRBV5-6 | CASSLNPGLAREQFF
TRBV6-5 | CASRTGPNTEAFF
TRBV5-8 | CASSLLGQGEEKLFF
TRBV7-2 | CASSLAGTVYGYTF
TRBV2 | CASSERMGDSEAFF
TRBV2 | CASRSVGGPFFEQFF
TRBV3-1/TRBV3-2 | CASSQEPGTEAFF
TRBV28 | CASYVPGHANTEAFF